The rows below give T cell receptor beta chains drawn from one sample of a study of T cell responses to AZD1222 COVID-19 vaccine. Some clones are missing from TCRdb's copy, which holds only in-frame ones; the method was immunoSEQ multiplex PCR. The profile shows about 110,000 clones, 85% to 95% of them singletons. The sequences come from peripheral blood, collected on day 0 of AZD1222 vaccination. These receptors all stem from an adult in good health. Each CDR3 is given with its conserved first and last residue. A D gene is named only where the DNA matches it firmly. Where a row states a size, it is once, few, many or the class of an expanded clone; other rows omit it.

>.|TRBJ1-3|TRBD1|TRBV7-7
CASSLSGQRGDTIYF
TGTGCCAGCAGCCTATCGGGACAGCGAGGGGACACCATATATTTT
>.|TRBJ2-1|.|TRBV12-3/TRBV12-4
CASSWESYNEQFF
TGTGCCAGCAGTTGGGAGTCCTACAATGAGCAGTTCTTC
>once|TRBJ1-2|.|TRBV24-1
CATSLEGSGYTF
TGTGCCACCAGCCTCGAGGGTAGCGGCTACACCTTC
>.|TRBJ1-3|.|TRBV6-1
CASSEFSTGFSGNTIYF
TGTGCCAGCAGTGAATTTTCTACAGGGTTCTCTGGAAACACCATATATTTT
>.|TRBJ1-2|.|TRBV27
CASRTAYYGYTF
TGTGCCAGCAGGACAGCCTACTATGGCTACACCTTC
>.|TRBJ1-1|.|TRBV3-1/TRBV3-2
CASSRTGWFDTEAFF
TGTGCCAGCAGCAGAACAGGGTGGTTCGACACTGAAGCTTTCTTT
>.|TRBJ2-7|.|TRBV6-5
CASSYVSSSYEQYF
TGTGCCAGCAGTTACGTCTCGAGCTCCTACGAGCAGTACTTC
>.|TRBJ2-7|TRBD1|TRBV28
CASRLSTDRAEQYF
TGTGCCAGCAGACTTTCAACCGACAGGGCCGAGCAGTACTTC
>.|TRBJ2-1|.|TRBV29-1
CSSFSGEQFF
TGCAGCTCCTTCTCGGGTGAGCAGTTCTTC
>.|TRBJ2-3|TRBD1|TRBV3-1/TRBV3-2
CASSQQGASSTDTQYF
TGTGCCAGCAGCCAGCAGGGGGCCTCTAGCACAGATACGCAGTATTTT
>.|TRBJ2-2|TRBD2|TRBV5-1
CASSLGREIFVRETGELFF
TGCGCCAGCAGCCTAGGGAGGGAGATTTTCGTCAGGGAGACCGGGGAGCTGTTTTTT
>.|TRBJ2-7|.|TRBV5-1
CASSSGTRSYEQYF
TGCGCCAGCAGCTCAGGCACTCGTTCCTACGAGCAGTACTTC
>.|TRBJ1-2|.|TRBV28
CASIGRANYGYTF
TGTGCCAGCATTGGCAGGGCTAACTATGGCTACACCTTC
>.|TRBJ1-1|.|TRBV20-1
CSARGGTEAFF
TGCAGTGCAAGAGGAGGCACTGAAGCTTTCTTT
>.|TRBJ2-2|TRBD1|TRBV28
CASSFTGGGGELFF
TGTGCCAGCAGTTTTACAGGGGGTGGCGGGGAGCTGTTTTTT
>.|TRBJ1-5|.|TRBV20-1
CSASREWRVFGNQPQHF
TGCAGTGCTAGTAGAGAGTGGAGGGTCTTTGGCAATCAGCCCCAGCATTTT
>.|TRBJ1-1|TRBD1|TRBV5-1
CASSLTQGAAEAFF
TGCGCCAGCAGCTTGACGCAGGGGGCGGCTGAAGCTTTCTTT
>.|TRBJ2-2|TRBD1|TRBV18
CASSPGQRNTGELFF
TGTGCCAGCTCACCGGGACAGAGGAACACCGGGGAGCTGTTTTTT
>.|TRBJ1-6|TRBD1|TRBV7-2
CASGQASPLHF
TGTGCCAGTGGACAGGCTTCACCCCTCCACTTT
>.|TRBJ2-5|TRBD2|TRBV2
CASSSIAGGRETQYF
TGTGCCAGCAGTTCCATAGCGGGGGGGCGGGAGACCCAGTACTTC
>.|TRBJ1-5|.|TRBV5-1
CASSFDGDQPQHF
TGCGCCAGCAGCTTCGATGGGGATCAGCCCCAGCATTTT
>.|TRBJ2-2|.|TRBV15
CATSRERLESGAGELFF
TGTGCCACCAGCAGAGAAAGGTTGGAGTCTGGTGCCGGGGAGCTGTTTTTT
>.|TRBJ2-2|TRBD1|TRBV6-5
CASSSGTGVNTGELFF
TGTGCCAGCAGTTCCGGGACAGGGGTGAACACCGGGGAGCTGTTTTTT
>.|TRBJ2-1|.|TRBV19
CASSIEGGTFYNEQFF
TGTGCCAGTAGTATAGAGGGGGGGACATTCTACAATGAGCAGTTCTTC
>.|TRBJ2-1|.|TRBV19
CASSIAGGLYNEQFF
TGTGCCAGTAGTATAGCCGGGGGACTCTACAATGAGCAGTTCTTC
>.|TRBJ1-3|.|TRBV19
CASSIGTTGSGNTIYF
TGTGCCAGTAGTATTGGGACGACGGGGTCTGGAAACACCATATATTTT
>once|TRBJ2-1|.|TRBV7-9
CASSLGGDPYNEQFF
TGTGCCAGCAGCTTAGGAGGGGACCCCTACAATGAGCAGTTCTTC
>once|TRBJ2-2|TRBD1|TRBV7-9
CASSQGVPDTGELFF
TGTGCCAGCAGCCAGGGGGTACCGGACACCGGGGAGCTGTTTTTT
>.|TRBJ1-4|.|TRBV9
CASSSRSNEKLFF
TGTGCCAGCAGCTCCCGGTCTAATGAAAAACTGTTTTTT
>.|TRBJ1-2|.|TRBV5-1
CASSQDRRAGYTF
TGCGCCAGCAGCCAGGACAGACGGGCTGGCTACACCTTC
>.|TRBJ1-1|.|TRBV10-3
CAISEPGFVTEAFF
TGTGCCATCAGTGAGCCAGGGTTTGTCACTGAAGCTTTCTTT
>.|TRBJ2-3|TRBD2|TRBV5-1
CASSSPAGRADTQYF
TGCGCCAGCAGCTCGCCCGCGGGGAGGGCAGATACGCAGTATTTT
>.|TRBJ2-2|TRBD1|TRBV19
CASSAGQGNTGELFF
TGTGCCAGTAGTGCGGGACAGGGGAACACCGGGGAGCTGTTTTTT
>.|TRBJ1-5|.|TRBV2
CASKWDEQPQHF
TGTGCCAGTAAGTGGGATGAGCAGCCCCAGCATTTT
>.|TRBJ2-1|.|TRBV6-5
CASSYGGSEQFF
TGTGCCAGCAGTTACGGGGGGAGTGAGCAGTTCTTC
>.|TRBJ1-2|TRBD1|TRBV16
CASSRALTGSYGYTF
TGTGCCAGCAGCCGAGCCTTGACAGGGAGCTATGGCTACACCTTC
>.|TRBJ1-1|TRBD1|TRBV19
CASSIRQGAGNTEAFF
TGTGCCAGTAGTATCCGACAGGGGGCAGGGAACACTGAAGCTTTCTTT
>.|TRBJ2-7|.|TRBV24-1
CATSDRELYEQYF
TGTGCCACCAGTGATAGGGAATTGTACGAGCAGTACTTC
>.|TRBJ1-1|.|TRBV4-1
CASSQEGFGTEAFF
TGCGCCAGCAGCCAAGAGGGGTTCGGAACTGAAGCTTTCTTT
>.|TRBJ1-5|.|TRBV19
CASSILGQPNQPQHF
TGTGCCAGTAGTATTCTGGGGCAGCCGAATCAGCCCCAGCATTTT
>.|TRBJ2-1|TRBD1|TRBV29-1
CSVVSNRGPSSYNEQFF
TGCAGCGTTGTATCGAACAGGGGGCCCAGCTCCTACAATGAGCAGTTCTTC
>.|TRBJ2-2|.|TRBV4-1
CASSQARQGYTGELFF
TGCGCCAGCAGCCAAGCCCGGCAGGGGTACACCGGGGAGCTGTTTTTT